This note documents a single T cell receptor beta chain sequence. This sample is part of a study of blood T cell repertoires in COVID-19. Study background: COVID-19 samples collected from the United States, Italy and Spain covered acute and convalescent phases. Sample material is recorded as cDNA or gDNA derived from T cells, B-cell-depleted T cells, or PBMCs.

Profiling relied on immunoSEQ multiplex PCR, and the TCRdb table lists in-frame clones only, not all of them. The sample records some 190,000 clones, around 85% being singletons. Trimming took 0 bases from V and 5 from J, leaving 3 bases between them. The CDR3 runs to 12 residues. Germline CDR1 is SGHRS and CDR2 is YFSETQ. The V and J genes are TRBV5-1 and TRBJ2-1; D uncertain. The source of this sequence is a woman aged 55-69 years with acute or convalescent COVID-19. The sample consisted of peripheral blood. The CDR3 spells CASSLVNNEQFF. The CDR3, as DNA: TGCGCCAGCAGCTTGGTAAACAATGAGCAGTTCTTC.